This T cell receptor (beta chain) is drawn from a study of patients and donors after allogeneic stem cell transplantation. TCRdb re-analysed the RT-PCR reads in MiXCR, keeping a single row per CDR3 protein. The data show 920,000 or so distinct CDR3 sequences, over 15% seen once. The CDR3 is made up of 13 amino acids. V dropped 6 bases and J dropped 5 bases, with 11 bases sitting between them. This clonotype was seen more than once but under ten times. The clonotype originates from a human donor who was either an allogeneic HSCT recipient or a stem cell or donor lymphocyte infusion donor (not recorded which). It is not recorded whose cells these are; they may come from a transplant donor. The sample consisted of blood, either unsorted or a sorted T cell fraction (not recorded which). The chain recombines TRBV12-3 or TRBV12-4 with TRBJ1-5, with a tentative D call TRBD1 (5 bases). The CDR3 bases are TGTGCCAGCAGAATGGGGGGAGATCAGCCCCAGCATTTT. Encoded protein: CASRMGGDQPQHF.